This T cell receptor beta chain was retrieved from a study of blood T cells in healthy people across ages. Together with a sample-barcoded 5' primer, a J-beta primer mix was included in a second PCR lasting roughly 6 to 12 cycles. MiXCR, applied by TCRdb to the 5' RACE reads, yields one record per CDR3 protein. The repertoire has around 1,600,000 distinct CDR3 sequences, roughly 43% of them found once; the top ten carry roughly 3.7%. Germline lookup yields CDR1 SGHTA and CDR2 FQGNSA. With 11 bases removed from V and 2 bases from J, the gap between germline ends came to 18 bases. The CDR3 is 15 amino acids.

The V and J genes are TRBV7-2 and TRBJ1-4; the D is unclear. The TCR sequence derives from a woman under 30 in good health. Input material: blood. In DNA form, the CDR3 reads TGTGCCTGCACCAAGTCTGCGGCCACTAATGAAAAACTGTTTTTT. This encodes CACTKSAATNEKLFF.